Described below is a single TCR beta chain sequence and its context. This entry is derived from a study of T cell responses to AZD1222 COVID-19 vaccine. Trimming took 6 bases from V and 7 from J, leaving 15 bases between them. Germline-derived CDR1 and CDR2 are SEHNR and FQNEAQ (reference sequence). The CDR3 loop spans 13 amino acids. Data came from immunoSEQ multiplex PCR; TCRdb stores just in-frame clones and leaves some out. In the table there are about 72,000 clones, over 75% of which are singletons. The chain is built from TRBV7-9 and TRBJ1-1; a possible D gene is TRBD1 (5 bases). The sequence derives from an adult in good health. Here the sequenced sample was peripheral blood, taken on day 0 of AZD1222 vaccination. CDR3 sequence (DNA): TGTGCCAGCAGTTCCCTCGGGGGTAGTGAAGCTTTCTTT. Translating it yields CASSSLGGSEAFF.